The 10 T cell receptor beta chains given below trace back to one sample, sequenced in a study of monozygotic twins with inflammatory bowel disease. No DNA is given; TCRdb re-called the 5' RACE reads and lists each CDR3 protein once. This sample's clone table lists approximately 100,000 distinct CDR3 sequences. The sequenced sample consisted of blood. Receptors originate from a human donor with ulcerative colitis or Crohn's disease, or a healthy co-twin of an affected twin (not recorded which).

The CDR3 region is CASSRTSGEQETQYF. V gene TRBV5-1 combines with J gene TRBJ2-5; TCRdb outputs TRBD2, but without DNA this stays unchecked. The CDR3 is made up of 15 amino acids. CDR1 is SGHRS and CDR2 is YFSETQ in the germline V gene.

The chain uses TRBV3-1 and TRBJ2-7. The CDR3 spans 15 residues. Germline-derived CDR1 and CDR2 are LGHDT and YNNKEL (reference sequence). CDR3 region: CASSQAPGFPYEQYF.

This chain uses TRBV10-3 with TRBJ2-3; lacking DNA, the TRBD1 call made by TCRdb goes unchecked. The germline V gene encodes CDR1 ENHRY and CDR2 SYGVKD. The CDR3 extends over 18 amino acids. The CDR3 region is CAISEFDGGARGTDTQYF.

The chain has TRBV18 and TRBJ2-1. Germline V gene lookup returns CDR1 KGHSH and CDR2 LQKENI. This CDR3 region has 12 residues. The CDR3 protein is CASSPTDREQFF.

The chain carries TRBV27 and TRBJ2-3. Germline V gene data show CDR1 as MNHEY and CDR2 as SMNVEV (reference sequence). The CDR3 has 18 amino acids. The CDR3 region is CASSLFAETFRSTDTQYF.

The rearrangement links TRBV6-1 to TRBJ2-7; TCRdb indicates TRBD1, and absent DNA this call remains unverified. Germline V gives CDR1 MNHNS, CDR2 SASEGT. The CDR3 consists of 15 residues. The CDR3 region is CASSQDSFPSYEQYF.

The chain has TRBV7-2 and TRBJ2-7; the TRBD1 assignment by TCRdb is unverifiable without DNA. The CDR3 extends over 15 amino acids. Looked up from germline, CDR1 is SGHTA and CDR2 is FQGNSA. CDR3 amino acids: CASSERTVRRIEQYF.

The chain joins TRBV12-3 or TRBV12-4 to TRBJ2-3; the TRBD2 assignment by TCRdb is unverifiable without DNA. The CDR3 sequence is 17 residues long. CDR3 protein: CASTPGGLAGLTDTQYF.

This sequence joins TRBV20-1 and TRBJ2-1. This CDR3 is 15 amino acids long. CDR1 DFQATT and CDR2 SNEGSKA come from the germline V gene (reference sequence). CDR3 loop: CSARDLLASYNEQFF.

The chain recombines TRBV10-3 with TRBJ1-6; as DNA is missing, the TRBD1 call by TCRdb cannot be tested. The CDR3 runs 15 residues. Germline-derived CDR1 and CDR2 are ENHRY and SYGVKD. CDR3 region: CAISESTGRDSPLHF.